Below, 20 T cell receptor beta chains from the same sample are listed, as sequenced in a study of blood T cell repertoires in COVID-19. The protocol was immunoSEQ multiplex PCR, while the TCRdb copy is restricted to in-frame clones and leaves out a portion. The top ten clones hold under 3.5% of a sample with over 200,000 clones, about nine tenths of them seen once. Specimen: peripheral blood. All receptors come from a man aged 25 to 40 with COVID-19, enrolled during active disease.

The CDR3 bases are TGCGCCAGCAGCTTTCAACAGGAGAACACTGAAGCTTTCTTT. Its protein product is CASSFQQENTEAFF. This chain uses TRBV5-1 with TRBJ1-1, with a weak D call TRBD1 (5 bases). CDR1 and CDR2 (germline): SGHRS, YFSETQ. The CDR3 consists of 14 residues. V was pared by 2 bases and J by 1 base, with 9 bases between.

The genes are TRBV7-9 and TRBJ1-6; the D is unclear. The germline V gene has CDR1 SEHNR and CDR2 FQNEAQ (reference sequence). The CDR3 length is 14 residues. V was pared by 1 base and J by 11 bases, with 12 bases between. This CDR3 is CASSLVSGGTPLHF. The CDR3 coding sequence is TGTGCCAGCAGCTTAGTTTCTGGCGGGACACCCCTCCACTTT.

V gene TRBV4-1 combines with J gene TRBJ2-7; 7 nucleotides agree with TRBD2. Germline CDR1 reads MGHRA; CDR2 reads YSYEKL. This CDR3 contains 18 residues. After removal of 1 base from V and 2 bases from J, the junction contained 14 bases not matched to a gene. The CDR3 DNA sequence: TGCGCCAGCAGCCAAGCGCCCTTGCAGCGGGGCTACACCTACGAGCAGTACTTC. Protein sequence: CASSQAPLQRGYTYEQYF.

This clone was recorded only once. V usage is TRBV7-6 and J usage is TRBJ2-5; 9 nucleotides match TRBD2. The CDR3 totals 15 residues. Looked up from germline, CDR1 is SGHVS and CDR2 is FNYEAQ. The V segment lost 3 bases and the J segment 0 bases; nucleotides outside the gene matches: 2. The CDR3 reads CASSFSGGYQETQYF. CDR3 nucleotides: TGTGCCAGCAGCTTTAGCGGGGGTTACCAAGAGACCCAGTACTTC.

This chain uses TRBV24-1 with TRBJ2-3, with 11 bases aligning to TRBD2. The germline V gene encodes CDR1 KGHDR and CDR2 SFDVKD. The CDR3 is made up of 16 amino acids. V lost 2 bases, J lost 1 base, and 1 base stayed unmatched. The CDR3 spells CATSDSGLAGTDTQYF. In nucleotides, the CDR3 is TGTGCCACCAGTGATTCGGGACTAGCGGGCACAGATACGCAGTATTTT.

The chain recombines TRBV3-1 (or the pseudogene TRBV3-2) with TRBJ2-7; D call uncertain. Trimming left V 2 bases short and J 0 bases short, with 8 bases between. This CDR3 spans 14 amino acids. CDR1 and CDR2 from the germline V gene are LGHDT and YNNKEL (reference sequence). CDR3 sequence reads: CASSQSKSSYEQYF. CDR3 nucleotide sequence: TGTGCCAGCAGCCAATCAAAGAGCTCCTACGAGCAGTACTTC.

The chain has TRBV6-1 and TRBJ2-7; 8 positions match TRBD1. The CDR3 totals 16 residues. After removal of 4 bases from V and 2 bases from J, the junction contained 10 bases not matched to a gene. Germline CDR1 is MNHNS and CDR2 is SASEGT. The CDR3 here is CASSVLTGVGAYEQYF. CDR3 bases: TGTGCCAGCAGTGTCCTGACAGGGGTGGGCGCCTACGAGCAGTACTTC.

The chain combines TRBV10-2 with TRBJ1-1; TRBD1 matches at 8 bases. The germline CDR1 and CDR2 sequences are WSHSY and SAAADI. V trimming: 6 bases; J trimming: 3 bases; junction bases outside the gene matches: 9. The CDR3 has 15 residues. CDR3 sequence reads: CASRDRAAADTEAFF. The CDR3 coding sequence is TGCGCCAGCAGGGACAGGGCAGCGGCGGACACTGAAGCTTTCTTT.

J is TRBJ2-5 and V is TRBV9, with TRBD1 matching over 9 bases. J was trimmed by 5 bases and V by 4 bases; bases with no gene match: 6. The CDR3 runs 14 residues. The germline CDR1 and CDR2 sequences are SGDLS and YYNGEE. The CDR3 DNA follows: TGTGCCAGCAGCCCACGGGGGACAGGGGAGACCCAGTACTTC. Translating it yields CASSPRGTGETQYF.

This clone occurred once. The chain uses TRBV6-5 and TRBJ2-7, with TRBD1 matching 10 bases. CDR1 is MNHEY, CDR2 SVGAGI, per germline. The ends lost 6 bases at V and 5 bases at J; junction bases unmatched: 4. The CDR3 spans 13 residues. This CDR3 is CASRGTGENEQYF. For the CDR3, the DNA is TGTGCCAGCAGGGGGACAGGGGAAAACGAGCAGTACTTC.

The V call is TRBV28, the J call TRBJ1-5; D perhaps matches TRBD1 (6 bases). CDR3 length equals 15 residues. V was pared by 7 bases and J by 1 base, with 14 bases between. Looked up from germline, CDR1 is MDHEN and CDR2 is SYDVKM. The CDR3 region is CASTLGGPSNQPQHF. The CDR3 region has the DNA TGTGCCAGCACCTTGGGGGGGCCGAGCAATCAGCCCCAGCATTTT. The whole variable domain, filled in from reference TRBV28 and TRBJ1-5, reads DVKVTQSSRYLVKRTGEKVFLECVQDMDHENMFWYRQDPGLGLRLIYFSYDVKMKEKGDIPEGYSVSREKKERFSLILESASTNQTSMYLCASTLGGPSNQPQHFGDGTRLSIL.

The V and J genes are TRBV2 and TRBJ1-6; D not resolved. Trimming stripped 2 bases from V and 9 bases from J, with 11 bases between. The CDR3 is made up of 14 amino acids. The germline V gene has CDR1 SNHLY and CDR2 FYNNEI. DNA for the CDR3: TGTGCCAGCAGTGAACTTGCGGATTTTTCACCCCTCCACTTT. Its translation is CASSELADFSPLHF.

The CDR3 nucleotides read TGTGCCAGCAGTTTAAGGATCACCGGGACTAGCGACTACAATGAGCAGTTCTTC. Translating gives CASSLRITGTSDYNEQFF. The chain links TRBV28 to TRBJ2-1; 10 nucleotides match TRBD2. Germline CDR1 reads MDHEN; CDR2 reads SYDVKM. This CDR3 comprises 18 residues. V dropped 2 bases and J dropped 3; count of bases not matched to a gene: 10.

The CDR3 sequence is CASSLGAINTEAFF. In DNA form, the CDR3 reads TGCGCCAGCAGCTTGGGAGCGATTAACACTGAAGCTTTCTTT. The chain carries TRBV5-1 and TRBJ1-1; D is undetermined. The CDR3 runs 14 residues. V lost 0 bases, J lost 2 bases, and 8 bases lay in between. Germline V gives CDR1 SGHRS, CDR2 YFSETQ.

The chain couples TRBV15 to TRBJ2-7, with D possibly matching TRBD2 (7 bases). This CDR3 spans 16 amino acids. V was cut by 4 bases and J by 5 bases, with 21 bases left in between. Germline-derived CDR1 and CDR2 are LNHNV and YYDKDF (reference sequence). The CDR3 sequence: CATSKGGGPPAHEQYF. CDR3 DNA: TGTGCCACCAGCAAAGGGGGAGGGCCCCCGGCGCACGAGCAGTACTTC.

The chain employs TRBV7-8 and TRBJ1-5; 9 bases fit TRBD1. Unmatched junction bases numbered 9, after V lost 1 base and J lost 8 bases. CDR3 length equals 16 residues. The V gene's germline CDR1 is SGHVS and CDR2 FQNEAQ. The CDR3 loop is CASSLVGQGLGEPQHF. As DNA, the CDR3 is TGTGCCAGCAGCTTAGTGGGACAGGGCCTTGGGGAGCCCCAGCATTTT.

The V and J genes are TRBV9 and TRBJ2-7; 13 nucleotides line up with TRBD2. Germline V gene data show CDR1 as SGDLS and CDR2 as YYNGEE. The V and J ends lost 0 bases and 4 bases, in that order; junction bases with no gene match: 4. The CDR3 sequence is 16 residues long. The CDR3 sequence: CASSVGGLAGRYEQYF. In nucleotides, the CDR3 is TGTGCCAGCAGCGTAGGGGGACTAGCGGGACGATACGAGCAGTACTTC.

The chain employs TRBV7-8 and TRBJ1-3, with 7 bases identical to TRBD1. V lost 6 bases and J lost 3; bases outside the gene matches: 5. CDR1 is SGHVS and CDR2 is FQNEAQ in the germline V gene. The CDR3 is 14 residues long. The CDR3 loop reads CASRQNRGGNTIYF. DNA for the CDR3: TGTGCCAGCAGGCAGAACAGGGGTGGAAACACCATATATTTT.

The chain links TRBV28 to TRBJ1-6; perhaps TRBD1 as D (6 bases). Germline CDR1 MDHEN, CDR2 SYDVKM. This CDR3 is built from 14 residues. The germline V and J ends were trimmed by 11 bases and 0 bases, with 11 bases remaining between them. CDR3 residues: CAGGTDSYNSPLHF. In nucleotides, the CDR3 is TGTGCCGGGGGCACAGACTCCTATAATTCACCCCTCCACTTT.

Written as DNA, the CDR3 is TGTGCCAGCAGCCAAGAGGGTGTGGGAGCGGGAGTGGCTGAGCAGTTCTTC. Its protein product is CASSQEGVGAGVAEQFF. The J gene is TRBJ2-1, the V gene TRBV3-1 (or the pseudogene TRBV3-2), with TRBD2 matching 8 bases. The V and J ends lost 0 bases and 9 bases, in that order; junction bases with no gene match: 13. This CDR3 has 17 amino acids. Germline loops: CDR1 LGHDT, CDR2 YNNKEL (reference sequence).